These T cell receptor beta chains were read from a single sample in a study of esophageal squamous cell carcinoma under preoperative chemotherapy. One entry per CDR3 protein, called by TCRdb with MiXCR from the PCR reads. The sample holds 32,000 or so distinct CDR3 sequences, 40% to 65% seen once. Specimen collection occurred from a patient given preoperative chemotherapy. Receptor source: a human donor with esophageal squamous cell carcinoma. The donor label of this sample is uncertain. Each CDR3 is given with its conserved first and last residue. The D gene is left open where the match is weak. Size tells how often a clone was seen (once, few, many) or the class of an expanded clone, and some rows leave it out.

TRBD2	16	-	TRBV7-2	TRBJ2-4	TGTGCCAGCCGCGTAGCGGGGCGGGGGGCCAAAGATACTCAGTATTTC	CASRVAGRGAKDTQYF
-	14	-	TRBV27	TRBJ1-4	TGTGCCAGCAGTTTTGACAGTCGTAATGAAAAACTGTTTTTT	CASSFDSRNEKLFF
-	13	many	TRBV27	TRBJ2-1	TGTGCCAGCTGTCAGGGGGGCTACAATGAGCAGTTCTTC	CASCQGGYNEQFF
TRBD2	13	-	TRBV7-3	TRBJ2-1	TGTGCCAGCAGCTTAATGCTAGCGGGGGAGCAGTTCTTC	CASSLMLAGEQFF
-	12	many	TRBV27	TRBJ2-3	TGTGCCAGCAGTTACAGCACAGATACGCAGTATTTT	CASSYSTDTQYF
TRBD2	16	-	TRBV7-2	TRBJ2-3	TGTGCCAGCAGCGGCGGGGCACTCGCGGGAGCAGATACGCAGTATTTT	CASSGGALAGADTQYF
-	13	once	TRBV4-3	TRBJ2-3	TGCGCCAGCAGCCAAGACCAAGCCTATACGCAGTATTTT	CASSQDQAYTQYF
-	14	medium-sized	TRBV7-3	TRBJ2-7	TGTGCCAGCAGCGAGGGACCTTCTACCTACGAGCAGTACTTC	CASSEGPSTYEQYF
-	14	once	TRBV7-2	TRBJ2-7	TGTGCCAGCAGCTTAGCGGCCGGGCGCAATGAGCAGTACTTC	CASSLAAGRNEQYF
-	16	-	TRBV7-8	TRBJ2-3	TGTGCCAGCAGCAACCTGGGGCTGGGGGCCAGTGACACTCAGTATTTC	CASSNLGLGASDTQYF
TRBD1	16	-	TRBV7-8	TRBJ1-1	TGTGCCAGCAGCTCCTCCGGGACAGGGAAGTCGACTGAAGCTTTCTTT	CASSSSGTGKSTEAFF
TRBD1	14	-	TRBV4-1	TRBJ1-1	TGCGCCAGCAGTCTACAGGGGGAGAACACTGAAGCTTTCTTT	CASSLQGENTEAFF
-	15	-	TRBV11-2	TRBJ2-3	TGTGTCAGCGGCTCGCGGACTGTGACCACCGGGACGCAGTTTTTT	CVSGSRTVTTGTQFF
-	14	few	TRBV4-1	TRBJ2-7	TGCGCCAGCAGCCAAGAGACAGCCTCCTACGAGCAGTACTTC	CASSQETASYEQYF
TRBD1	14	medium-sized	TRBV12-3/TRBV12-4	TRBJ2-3	TGTGCCAGCAGGTCAGGGGGCGCAATCGATACGCAGTATTTT	CASRSGGAIDTQYF
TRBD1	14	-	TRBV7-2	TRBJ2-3	TGCGCCAGCAGTGGACAGGGGGCAAAAAATATGCAGTATTTT	CASSGQGAKNMQYF
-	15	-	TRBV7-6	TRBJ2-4	TGTGCCAGCAGCTTGGGGCTGCCCGCCAAAAACATGCAGTATTTC	CASSLGLPAKNMQYF
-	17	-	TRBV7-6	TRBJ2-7	TGTGCCAGCAGCTTAGATGGCGGGGGCCCCAGCACAGATACGCAGTACTTC	CASSLDGGGPSTDTQYF
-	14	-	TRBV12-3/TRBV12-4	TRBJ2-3	TGTGCCAGCAGTTTTCCTATGTACACCGAGACGCAGTATTTT	CASSFPMYTETQYF
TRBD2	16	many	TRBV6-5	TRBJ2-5	TGTGCCAGCAGTTACTCCATAGCGGGGAGCGCCGGTGAGCAGTACTTC	CASSYSIAGSAGEQYF
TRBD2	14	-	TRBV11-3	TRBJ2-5	TGTGCCAGCAGCACGGGACTAGTGGGGGCGACCCGATACTTC	CASSTGLVGATRYF
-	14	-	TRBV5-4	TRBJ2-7	TGTGCCAGCAGCTTGGACAGGGGGGGGTTTGAGCAGTACTTC	CASSLDRGGFEQYF
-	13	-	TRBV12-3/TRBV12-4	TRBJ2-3	TGTGCCATCCGGCAGGGTTCCACAGATACGCAGTATTTT	CAIRQGSTDTQYF
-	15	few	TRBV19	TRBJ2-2	TGTGCCAGTAGTCATCGGACGGGAGACACCGGGGAGCTGTTTTTT	CASSHRTGDTGELFF
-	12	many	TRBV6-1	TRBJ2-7	TGTGCCGTCTCAGACGGTCCCTACGAGCAGTACTTC	CAVSDGPYEQYF
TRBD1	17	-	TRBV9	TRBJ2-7	TGTGCCAGCAGCGTAGAATTTGGGGCAGGGGGTTCCCACGAGCAGTACTTC	CASSVEFGAGGSHEQYF
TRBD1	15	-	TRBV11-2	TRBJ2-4	TGTGCCAGCAGCCTGATCGGGGACAGACAAAACACCCAGTACTTC	CASSLIGDRQNTQYF
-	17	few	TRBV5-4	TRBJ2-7	TGTGCCAGCAGTCCAGGTACCGGGACGTTGGACTCCTACGAGCAGTACTTC	CASSPGTGTLDSYEQYF
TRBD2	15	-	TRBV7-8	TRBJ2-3	TGTGGCAGCGGCTCGGGGGGGTGCGCCACAGATACGCAGTATTTT	CGSGSGGCATDTQYF
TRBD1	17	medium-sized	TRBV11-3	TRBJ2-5	TGTGCCAGCAGCTTACTCAGGGGGCTACTGATCCAAGAGACCCAGTACTTC	CASSLLRGLLIQETQYF
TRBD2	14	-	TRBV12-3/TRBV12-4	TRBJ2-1	TGTGGCGGCTGGTGGGCGGGAGCAAAAGACACGCAGTACTTT	CGGWWAGAKDTQYF
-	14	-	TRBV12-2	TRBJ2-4	TGTGCGGGGAGCGGGGGCCTAGACAAAGACATCCAGTACTTC	CAGSGGLDKDIQYF
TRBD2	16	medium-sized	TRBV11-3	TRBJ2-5	TGTGCCAGCAGCTTAGATCTTCTAGCGGGGAGGGAGACCCAGTACTTC	CASSLDLLAGRETQYF
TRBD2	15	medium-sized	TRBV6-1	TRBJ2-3	TGTGCCAGCAGCCCGACTAGCGGGGGGACAGATACGCAGTATTTT	CASSPTSGGTDTQYF
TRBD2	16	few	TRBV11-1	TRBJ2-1	TGTGCCAGCAGCTTAGGGTCTCTAGCGGGGTCCTACGAGCAGTTCTTC	CASSLGSLAGSYEQFF
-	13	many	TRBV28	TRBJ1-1	TGTGCCAGCACCCCACAGGGTCTAGTTGAAGCTTTCTTT	CASTPQGLVEAFF